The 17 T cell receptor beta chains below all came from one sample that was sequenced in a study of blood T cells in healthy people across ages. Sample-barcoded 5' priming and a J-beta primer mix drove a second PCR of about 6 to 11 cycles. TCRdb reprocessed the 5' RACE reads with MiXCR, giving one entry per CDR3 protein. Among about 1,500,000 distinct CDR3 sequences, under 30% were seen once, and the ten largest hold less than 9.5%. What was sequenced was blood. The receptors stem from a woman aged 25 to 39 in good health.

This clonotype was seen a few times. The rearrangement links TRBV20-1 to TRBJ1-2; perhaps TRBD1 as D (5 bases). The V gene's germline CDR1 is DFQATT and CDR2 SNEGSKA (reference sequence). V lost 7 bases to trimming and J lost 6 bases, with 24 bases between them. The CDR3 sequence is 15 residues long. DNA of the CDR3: TGCAGTGACAACATACCGGGACGGCTCGTAGATGGCTACACCTTC. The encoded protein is CSDNIPGRLVDGYTF.

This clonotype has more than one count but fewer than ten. The CDR3 protein is CAIRPGGTPGNTIYF. DNA of the CDR3: TGCGCCATCCGTCCGGGGGGTACGCCTGGAAACACCATATATTTT. V and J are TRBV4-1 and TRBJ1-3, with TRBD1 as a possible D gene (5 bases). CDR1 and CDR2 (germline): MGHRA, YSYEKL. The CDR3 length is 15 residues. V was trimmed by 10 bases and J by 2 bases, leaving 18 bases between them.

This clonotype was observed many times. CDR3 protein: CASSGSGGYTDTQYF. The CDR3 region has the DNA TGTGCCAGCAGCGGTAGCGGGGGGTACACAGATACGCAGTATTTT. The V call is TRBV12-3 or TRBV12-4, the J call TRBJ2-3; TRBD2 matches 10 bases. J lost 2 bases, V lost 6 bases, and 5 bases had no gene match. The CDR3 spans 15 residues.

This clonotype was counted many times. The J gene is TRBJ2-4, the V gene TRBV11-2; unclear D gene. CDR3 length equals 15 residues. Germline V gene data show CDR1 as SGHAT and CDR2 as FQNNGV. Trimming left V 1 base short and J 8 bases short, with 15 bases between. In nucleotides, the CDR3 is TGTGCCAGCAGCTTAGGGCATTCCCTACCGGACATTCAGTACTTC. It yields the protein CASSLGHSLPDIQYF. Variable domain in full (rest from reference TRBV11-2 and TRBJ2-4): EAGVAQSPRYKIIEKRQSVAFWCNPISGHATLYWYQQILGQGPKLLIQFQNNGVVDDSQLPKDRFSAERLKGVDSTLKIQPAKLEDSAVYLCASSLGHSLPDIQYFGAGTRLSVL.

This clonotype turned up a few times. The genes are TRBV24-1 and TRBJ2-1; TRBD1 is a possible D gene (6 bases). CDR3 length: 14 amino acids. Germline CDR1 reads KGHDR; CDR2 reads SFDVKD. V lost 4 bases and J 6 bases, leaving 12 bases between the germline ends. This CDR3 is CATSDGDNTNEQFF. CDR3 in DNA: TGTGCCACCAGTGACGGGGACAACACCAATGAGCAGTTCTTC.

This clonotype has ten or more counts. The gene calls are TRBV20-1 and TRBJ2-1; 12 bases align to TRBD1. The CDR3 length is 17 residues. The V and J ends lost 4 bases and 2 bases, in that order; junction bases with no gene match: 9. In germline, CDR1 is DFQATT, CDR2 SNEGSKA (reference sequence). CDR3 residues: CSAMGTGGSPAYNEQFF. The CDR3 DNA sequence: TGCAGTGCTATGGGGACAGGGGGCTCGCCGGCCTACAATGAGCAGTTCTTC.

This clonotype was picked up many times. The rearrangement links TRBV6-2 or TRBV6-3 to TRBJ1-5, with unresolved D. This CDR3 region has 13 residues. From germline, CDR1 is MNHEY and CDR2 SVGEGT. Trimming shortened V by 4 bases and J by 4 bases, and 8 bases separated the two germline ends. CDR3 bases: TGTGCCAGCAGTTCCCCTTCTAATCAGCCCCAGCATTTT. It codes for CASSSPSNQPQHF.

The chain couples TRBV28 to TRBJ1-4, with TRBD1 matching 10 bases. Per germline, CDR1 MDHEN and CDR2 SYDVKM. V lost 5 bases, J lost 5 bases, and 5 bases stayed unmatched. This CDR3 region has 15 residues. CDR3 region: CASSTQTGGNEKLFF. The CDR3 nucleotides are TGTGCCAGCAGTACCCAGACAGGGGGCAATGAAAAACTGTTTTTT.

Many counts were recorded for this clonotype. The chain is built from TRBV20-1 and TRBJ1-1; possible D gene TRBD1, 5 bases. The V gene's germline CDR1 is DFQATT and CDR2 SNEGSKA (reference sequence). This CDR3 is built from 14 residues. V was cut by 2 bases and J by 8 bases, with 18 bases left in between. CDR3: CSARQGRGKYEAFF. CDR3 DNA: TGCAGTGCTAGACAGGGCCGGGGAAAATACGAAGCTTTCTTT.

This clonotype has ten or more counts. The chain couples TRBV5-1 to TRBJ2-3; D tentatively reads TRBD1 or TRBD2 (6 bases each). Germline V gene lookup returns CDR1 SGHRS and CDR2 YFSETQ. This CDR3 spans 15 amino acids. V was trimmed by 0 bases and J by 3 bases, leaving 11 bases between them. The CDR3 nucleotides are TGCGCCAGCAGCTTGGTGGGGGGCTTGACAGATACGCAGTATTTT. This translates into CASSLVGGLTDTQYF.

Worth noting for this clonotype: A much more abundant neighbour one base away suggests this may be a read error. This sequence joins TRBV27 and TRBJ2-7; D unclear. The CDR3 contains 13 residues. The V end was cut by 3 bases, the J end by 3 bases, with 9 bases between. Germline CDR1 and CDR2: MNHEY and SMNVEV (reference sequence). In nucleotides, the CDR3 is TGTGCCAGCAGTTTCAGGAACTTCTACGAGCAGTACTTC. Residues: CASSFRNFYEQYF.

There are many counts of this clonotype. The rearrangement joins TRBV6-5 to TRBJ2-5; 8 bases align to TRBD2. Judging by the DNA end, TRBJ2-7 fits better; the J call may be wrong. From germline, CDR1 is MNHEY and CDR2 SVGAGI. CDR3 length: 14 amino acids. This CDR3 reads CASRSSGPSSEQYF. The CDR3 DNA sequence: TGTGCCAGCAGGTCTAGCGGGCCCTCTTCCGAGCAGTACTTC.

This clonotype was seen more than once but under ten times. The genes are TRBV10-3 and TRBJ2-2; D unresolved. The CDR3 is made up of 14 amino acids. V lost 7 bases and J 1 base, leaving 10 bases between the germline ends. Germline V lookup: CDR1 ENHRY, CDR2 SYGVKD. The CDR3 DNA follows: TGTGCCATCACTTCCGACCAGAACACCGGGGAGCTGTTTTTT. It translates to CAITSDQNTGELFF.

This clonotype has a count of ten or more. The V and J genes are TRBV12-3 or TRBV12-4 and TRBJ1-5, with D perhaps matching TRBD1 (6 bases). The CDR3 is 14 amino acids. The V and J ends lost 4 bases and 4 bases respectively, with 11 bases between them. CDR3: CASSSYRENQPQHF. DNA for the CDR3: TGTGCCAGCAGTTCATACAGGGAGAATCAGCCCCAGCATTTT.

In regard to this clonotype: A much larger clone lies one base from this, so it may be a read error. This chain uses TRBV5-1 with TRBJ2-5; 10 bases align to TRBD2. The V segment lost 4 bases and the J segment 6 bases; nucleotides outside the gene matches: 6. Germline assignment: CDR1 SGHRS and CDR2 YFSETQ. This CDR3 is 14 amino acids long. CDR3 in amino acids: CASSRTSGAQTQYF. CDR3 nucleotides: TGCGCCAGCAGCAGAACTAGCGGGGCGCAGACCCAGTACTTC.

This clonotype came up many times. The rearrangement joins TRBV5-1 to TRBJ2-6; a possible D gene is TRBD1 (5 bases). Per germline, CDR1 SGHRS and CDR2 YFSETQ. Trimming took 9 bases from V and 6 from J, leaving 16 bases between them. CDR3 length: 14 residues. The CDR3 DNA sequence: TGCGCCACCTCCTCAGGGTCCGTGGCCAACGTCCTGACTTTC. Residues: CATSSGSVANVLTF.

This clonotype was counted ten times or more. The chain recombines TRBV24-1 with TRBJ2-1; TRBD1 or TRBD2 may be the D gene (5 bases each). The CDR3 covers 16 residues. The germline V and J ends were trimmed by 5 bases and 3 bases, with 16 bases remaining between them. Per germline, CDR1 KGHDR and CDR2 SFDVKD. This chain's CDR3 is CATSGSSGADYNEQFF. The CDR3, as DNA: TGTGCCACCAGTGGTTCCTCCGGGGCGGACTACAATGAGCAGTTCTTC.